A selection of T cell receptor beta chains follows, all from one sample in a study of blood T cell repertoires in COVID-19. Assay: immunoSEQ multiplex PCR; the TCRdb copy retains only in-frame clones and omits some. The table lists some 100,000 clones, 80% of them singletons. Sequencing used peripheral blood. These receptors were obtained from a human donor in a cohort sampled during active or convalescent COVID-19. CDR3s include the opening cysteine and the closing phenylalanine or tryptophan. D genes are given only for firm matches. Some rows have no size entry. The others give once, few or many, or a class for an expanded clone.

- | TRBJ2-3 | - | TRBV24-1 | CATSDFLGGTDTQYF | TGTGCCACCAGTGATTTTTTGGGAGGAACAGATACGCAGTATTTT
- | TRBJ2-7 | TRBD2 | TRBV6-2/TRBV6-3 | CASSGGLEGYEQYF | TGTGCCAGCAGTGGGGGACTAGAAGGCTACGAGCAGTACTTC
- | TRBJ1-2 | TRBD1 | TRBV3-1/TRBV3-2 | CASSQGHGDRGNYGYTF | TGTGCCAGCAGCCAAGGGCACGGGGACAGGGGGAACTATGGCTACACCTTC
- | TRBJ2-6 | TRBD1 | TRBV28 | CASSLLTGAGANVLTF | TGTGCCAGCAGTTTACTTACAGGGGCTGGGGCCAACGTCCTGACTTTC
- | TRBJ1-1 | - | TRBV7-9 | CASSLTGSAEAFF | TGTGCCAGCAGCCTAACAGGGAGTGCTGAAGCTTTCTTT
- | TRBJ2-3 | - | TRBV7-2 | CASSSTVPGLTKADTQYF | TGTGCCAGCAGCTCCACAGTCCCCGGACTAACCAAAGCGGATACGCAGTATTTT
- | TRBJ1-5 | - | TRBV2 | CASSEDRSYSNQPQHF | TGTGCCAGCAGTGAGGACAGATCATATAGCAATCAGCCCCAGCATTTT
few | TRBJ2-2 | - | TRBV9 | CASSVDLRVGELFF | TGTGCCAGCAGCGTAGACCTACGGGTCGGGGAGCTGTTTTTT
- | TRBJ2-7 | - | TRBV2 | CASALRPGSYEQYF | TGTGCCAGCGCTCTTCGGCCGGGCTCCTACGAGCAGTACTTC
- | TRBJ2-2 | - | TRBV19 | CATRGSAGETGELFF | TGTGCCACCAGGGGTTCGGCGGGGGAGACCGGGGAGCTGTTTTTT
- | TRBJ1-5 | TRBD1 | TRBV19 | CASSEQGGNQPQHF | TGTGCCAGTAGTGAACAGGGGGGGAATCAGCCCCAGCATTTT
once | TRBJ2-7 | TRBD1 | TRBV18 | CASSEGGQGAYEQYF | TGTGCCAGCTCAGAAGGGGGACAGGGGGCCTACGAGCAGTACTTC
- | TRBJ1-2 | - | TRBV6-2/TRBV6-3 | CASSYGRRDYGYTF | TGTGCCAGCAGTTACGGGAGACGAGACTATGGCTACACCTTC
- | TRBJ1-5 | - | TRBV19 | CASSTFNSGSSFQPQHF | TGTGCCAGTAGTACATTTAACTCGGGGTCCTCGTTTCAGCCCCAGCATTTT
- | TRBJ2-7 | TRBD2 | TRBV14 | CASSQRPGLAGVGQYF | TGTGCCAGCAGCCAAAGACCGGGACTAGCGGGGGTCGGGCAGTACTTC
- | TRBJ2-1 | - | TRBV3-1/TRBV3-2 | CASSRQSGSPVF | TGTGCCAGCAGCCGACAGTCAGGGTCTCCCGTCTTC
- | TRBJ1-2 | - | TRBV4-1 | CASSRGSNYGYTF | TGCGCCAGCAGCCGGGGCAGTAACTATGGCTACACCTTC
- | TRBJ1-1 | TRBD1 | TRBV6-4 | CATHLPDRARGAFF | TGTGCCACGCACCTCCCGGACAGGGCAAGGGGGGCTTTCTTT
- | TRBJ1-5 | TRBD1 | TRBV5-6 | CASSAMRDSQANQPQHF | TGTGCCAGCAGCGCGATGCGGGACAGCCAAGCCAATCAGCCCCAGCATTTT
- | TRBJ1-1 | - | TRBV6-2/TRBV6-3 | CASSLEARYTEAFF | TGTGCCAGCAGTTTGGAGGCGAGATACACTGAAGCTTTCTTT
- | TRBJ2-2 | - | TRBV6-6 | CASSLWGRNTGELFF | TGTGCCAGCAGTTTATGGGGCAGGAACACCGGGGAGCTGTTTTTT
- | TRBJ2-1 | TRBD1 | TRBV28 | CASSLGSGTGAYNEQFF | TGTGCCAGCAGCTTAGGGTCCGGGACAGGAGCCTACAATGAGCAGTTCTTC
- | TRBJ1-6 | - | TRBV27 | CASSFSLSYNSPLHF | TGTGCCAGCAGTTTCTCACTTTCCTATAATTCACCCCTCCACTTT
few | TRBJ2-2 | - | TRBV29-1 | CSVEEPGQANTGELFF | TGCAGCGTTGAAGAGCCGGGACAAGCGAACACCGGGGAGCTGTTTTTT
- | TRBJ2-3 | - | TRBV7-2 | CASSLRGTHSTDTQYF | TGTGCCAGCAGCTTACGGGGGACCCATAGCACAGATACGCAGTATTTT
- | TRBJ2-7 | TRBD2 | TRBV5-4 | CASSLAKLAGDTYEQYF | TGTGCCAGCAGCTTGGCCAAGCTAGCGGGAGATACGTACGAGCAGTACTTC
- | TRBJ1-5 | - | TRBV19 | CASSPRTEKNQPQHF | TGTGCCAGTAGTCCTCGGACAGAAAAGAATCAGCCCCAGCATTTT
- | TRBJ1-2 | - | TRBV7-2 | CASSFGGLGRNYGYTF | TGTGCCAGCAGCTTCGGAGGTTTGGGTCGAAACTATGGCTACACCTTC
- | TRBJ2-1 | TRBD2 | TRBV4-3 | CASSQGYSGRRYNEQFF | TGCGCCAGCAGCCAAGGCTATAGCGGGAGGAGGTACAATGAGCAGTTCTTC